This passage covers 13 T cell receptor beta chains from one sample sequenced in a study of blood T cell repertoires in COVID-19. TCRdb's table, derived via immunoSEQ multiplex PCR, lists solely in-frame clones and lacks some. The sample yields 140,000 to 150,000 clones, roughly 85% seen once. Sequencing was performed on peripheral blood. The receptors were gathered from a human donor with acute or convalescent COVID-19. The donor label of this sample is uncertain.

This clone was detected once. The chain carries TRBV6-5 and TRBJ2-7; weak D call: TRBD2 (7 bases). The V gene's germline CDR1 is MNHEY and CDR2 SVGAGI. This CDR3 is built from 15 residues. V was cut by 11 bases and J by 4 bases, with 24 bases left in between. The CDR3 nucleotides read TGTGCCGGAGGAGGCATGGGGGGGGCCAGATACGAGCAGTACTTC. Amino acids: CAGGGMGGARYEQYF.

The count of this clone is one. The rearrangement links TRBV30 to TRBJ1-1, with D possibly being TRBD1 (6 bases). The germline V gene encodes CDR1 GTSNPN and CDR2 SVGIG (reference sequence). CDR3 length equals 14 residues. V was shortened by 4 bases and J by 1 base, with 13 bases between the two germline ends. The CDR3 DNA follows: TGTGCCTGGACCAGGGGTTGGGGGAACACTGAAGCTTTCTTT. Encoded protein: CAWTRGWGNTEAFF.

The J gene is TRBJ1-1, the V gene TRBV9; TRBD1 matches 8 bases. V shed 0 bases, J shed 6 bases, and the junction held 4 bases outside the gene matches. The CDR3 extends over 14 amino acids. Germline CDR1 SGDLS, CDR2 YYNGEE. The CDR3 DNA sequence: TGTGCCAGCAGCGTAGAGTCAGGGGGCCCTGAAGCTTTCTTT. This codes for CASSVESGGPEAFF.

The chain combines TRBV6-4 with TRBJ2-2, with 11 nucleotides matching TRBD2. This CDR3 has 15 amino acids. Germline lookup yields CDR1 MRHNA and CDR2 SNTAGT. Trimming at V came to 5 bases and at J to 7 bases, leaving 6 bases not matched to a gene. CDR3 amino acids: CASSTSGGPVGELFF. CDR3 nucleotide sequence: TGTGCCAGCAGTACTAGCGGGGGACCTGTCGGGGAGCTGTTTTTT.

CDR3 region: CASSEDQGGSYNSPLHF. CDR3 nucleotides: TGTGCCAGCAGTGAGGATCAGGGAGGCTCCTATAATTCACCCCTCCACTTT. This rearrangement joins TRBV2 to TRBJ1-6, with D maybe TRBD1 (5 bases). The germline CDR1 and CDR2 sequences are SNHLY and FYNNEI. CDR3 length: 17 residues. The V end was cut by 3 bases, the J end by 0 bases, with 12 bases between.

The chain's CDR3 is CASSEGLMNTEAFF. CDR3 sequence (DNA): TGTGCCAGCTCAGAGGGACTGATGAACACTGAAGCTTTCTTT. The J gene is TRBJ1-1, the V gene TRBV18; D is possibly TRBD1 (5 bases). Trimming removed 5 bases at V and 0 bases at J, with 10 bases between. In germline, CDR1 is KGHSH, CDR2 LQKENI. The CDR3 contains 14 residues.

V gene TRBV7-8 combines with J gene TRBJ2-1; tentative D call: TRBD2 (5 bases). This CDR3 region has 14 residues. V lost 1 base and J lost 9, with 13 bases in between. Germline assignment: CDR1 SGHVS and CDR2 FQNEAQ. The CDR3 loop is CASSLVSRDIEQFF. The CDR3 DNA reads as TGTGCCAGCAGCTTAGTATCGAGGGATATTGAGCAGTTCTTC.

The chain joins TRBV2 to TRBJ2-3, with a tentative D call TRBD2 (5 bases). The germline V and J ends were trimmed by 3 bases and 1 base, with 8 bases remaining between them. The CDR3 is made up of 14 amino acids. From germline, CDR1 is SNHLY and CDR2 FYNNEI. CDR3 nucleotides: TGTGCCAGCAGTGATGAGGGAGGCACAGATACGCAGTATTTT. The encoded protein is CASSDEGGTDTQYF.

This clone was picked up a small number of times. The V and J genes are TRBV3-1 (or the pseudogene TRBV3-2) and TRBJ1-2, with a weak D call TRBD1 (6 bases). This CDR3 region has 13 residues. Per the germline V gene, CDR1 is LGHDT and CDR2 is YNNKEL (reference sequence). Trimming removed 1 base at V and 8 bases at J, with 11 bases between. The CDR3 sequence is CASSQVQGRGYTF. For the CDR3, the DNA is TGTGCCAGCAGCCAAGTACAGGGTAGAGGCTACACCTTC.

The genes are TRBV5-8 and TRBJ2-2, with TRBD1 matching 7 bases. V was clipped by 5 bases and J by 5 bases; unmatched bases: 6. The germline CDR1 and CDR2 sequences are SGHTS and YDEGEE. This CDR3 is 14 amino acids long. CDR3: CASRRTGTTGELFF. The CDR3 DNA is TGTGCCAGCAGGCGGACAGGAACGACCGGGGAGCTGTTTTTT.

The rearrangement uses TRBV7-6 and TRBJ2-7; 8 nucleotides match TRBD2. Germline V CDR1 and CDR2: SGHVS, FNYEAQ. V shed 2 bases, J shed 1 base, and the junction held 7 bases outside the gene matches. This CDR3 comprises 16 residues. The CDR3 is CASSLSGGLVSYEQYF. The CDR3 coding sequence is TGTGCCAGCAGCTTATCGGGGGGGCTTGTATCCTACGAGCAGTACTTC.

The chain is built from TRBV24-1 and TRBJ2-5, with D maybe TRBD1 (6 bases). This CDR3 has 16 amino acids. Trimming took off 5 bases at V and 0 bases at J, with 15 bases between the two ends. Germline-derived CDR1 and CDR2 are KGHDR and SFDVKD. The DNA for the CDR3 is TGTGCCACCAGTGTCTCCGGGCAGGGGAACCAAGAGACCCAGTACTTC. It encodes CATSVSGQGNQETQYF.

The chain carries TRBV28 and TRBJ2-4; 7 nucleotides agree with TRBD1. Germline V lookup: CDR1 MDHEN, CDR2 SYDVKM. The CDR3 extends over 14 amino acids. V trimming: 5 bases; J trimming: 8 bases; junction bases outside the gene matches: 9. CDR3: CASSPRGGRDIQYF. The CDR3 region has the DNA TGTGCCAGCAGTCCCCGAGGGGGCAGGGACATTCAGTACTTC.